One and the same sample provided the 3 T cell receptor beta chains below, sequenced in a study of blood T cell repertoires in COVID-19 (dated by TCRdb to 2019 to 2021). Receptors were amplified or captured by the immunoSEQ multiplex PCR assay. The immuneACCESS repertoire file appears here via TCRdb, limited to in-frame rearrangements. These files lack a portion of the clones; in checked studies, under half of the deficit traces to unresolved V genes, and the cause of the others is not known. Recorded for this sample are about 98,000 clones; around 82% of them occurred a single time. Approximately 11% of the sample is taken by the ten largest. Specimen: peripheral blood. These TCRs come from a man aged 70 or older with active or convalescent COVID-19.

The table lists this clone with a few counts. The V call is TRBV7-9, the J call TRBJ2-3, with D possibly TRBD1 on 5 matching bases. V lost 4 bases and J lost 3, with 11 bases in between. The CDR3 totals 14 residues. Germline lookup yields CDR1 SEHNR and CDR2 FQNEAQ (reference sequence). The CDR3 loop reads CASSSRTRTDTQYF. The CDR3 region has the DNA TGTGCCAGCAGCTCACGGACAAGGACAGATACGCAGTATTTT.

This clone was seen only once. The J gene is TRBJ2-5, the V gene TRBV19; 13 bases fit TRBD2. The CDR3 contains 15 residues. Trimming took 4 bases from V and 2 from J; bases not matched to a gene: 1. CDR1 is LNHDA, CDR2 SQIVND, per germline (reference sequence). CDR3 nucleotide sequence: TGTGCCAGTAGTAGACTAGCGGGGGGACAAGAGACCCAGTACTTC. Translation: CASSRLAGGQETQYF.

The chain combines TRBV15 with TRBJ2-1, with TRBD2 matching 7 bases. V shed 3 bases, J shed 8 bases, and the junction held 10 bases outside the gene matches. The germline gives CDR1 LNHNV, CDR2 YYDKDF (reference sequence). This CDR3 is built from 15 residues. The CDR3 protein is CATSRAMVAGDEQFF. Here the CDR3 DNA reads TGTGCCACCAGCAGGGCAATGGTAGCGGGCGATGAGCAGTTCTTC.